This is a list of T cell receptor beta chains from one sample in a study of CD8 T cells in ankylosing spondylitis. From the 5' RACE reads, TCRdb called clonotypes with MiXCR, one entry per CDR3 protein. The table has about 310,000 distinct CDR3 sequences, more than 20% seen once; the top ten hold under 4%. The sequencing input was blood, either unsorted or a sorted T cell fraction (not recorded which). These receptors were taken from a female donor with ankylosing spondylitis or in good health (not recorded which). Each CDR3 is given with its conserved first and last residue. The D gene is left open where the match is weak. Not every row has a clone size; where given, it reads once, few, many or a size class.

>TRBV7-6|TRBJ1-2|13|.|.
CASSSGGNYGYTF
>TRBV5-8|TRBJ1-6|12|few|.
CASSLALSPLHF
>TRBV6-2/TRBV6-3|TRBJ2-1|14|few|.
CASSLWAIGDEQFF
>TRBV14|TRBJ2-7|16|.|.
CASSQEIGSVNYEQYF
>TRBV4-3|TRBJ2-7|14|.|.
CASSQTYSSYEQYF
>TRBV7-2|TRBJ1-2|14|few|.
CASSLGEDSDGYTF
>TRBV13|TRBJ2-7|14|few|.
CASSPRGSSYEQYF
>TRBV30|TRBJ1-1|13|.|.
CAWSVRGNTEAFF
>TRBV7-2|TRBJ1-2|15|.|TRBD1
CASSPRTGDFYGYTF
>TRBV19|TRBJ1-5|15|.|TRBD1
CASTQIGGGGQPQHF
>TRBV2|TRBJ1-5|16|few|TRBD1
CASRDPDREGDQPQHF
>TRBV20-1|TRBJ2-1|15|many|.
CSATPRGGVDNEQFF
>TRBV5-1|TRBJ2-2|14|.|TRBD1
CASSIDRVPGELFF
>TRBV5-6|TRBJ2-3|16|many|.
CASSFLLALGADTQYF
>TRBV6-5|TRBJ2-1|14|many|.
CASSYSGDYNEQFF
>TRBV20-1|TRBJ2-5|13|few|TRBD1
CSAPPTGQETQYF
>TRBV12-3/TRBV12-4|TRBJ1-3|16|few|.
CASRSTGPPSGNTIYF
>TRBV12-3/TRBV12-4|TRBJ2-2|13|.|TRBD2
CASTGSGTGELFF
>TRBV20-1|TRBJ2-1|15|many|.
CSAIWDFGLSNEQFF
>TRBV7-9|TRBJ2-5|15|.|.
CASSLGSPASETQYF
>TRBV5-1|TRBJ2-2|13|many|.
CASSLTGTGELFF
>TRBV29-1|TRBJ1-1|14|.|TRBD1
CSVGDRGVNTEAFF
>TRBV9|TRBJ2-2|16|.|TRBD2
CASSVAREGPTGELFF
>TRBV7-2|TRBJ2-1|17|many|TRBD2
CASSLASGSFRPNEQFF
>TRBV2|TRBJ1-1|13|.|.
CASKSQLNTEAFF
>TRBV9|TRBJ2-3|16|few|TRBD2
CASSVGIAGYVVAQYF
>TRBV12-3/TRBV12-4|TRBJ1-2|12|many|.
CASSPGDYGYTF
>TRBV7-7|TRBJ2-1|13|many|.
CASSLEIASEQFF
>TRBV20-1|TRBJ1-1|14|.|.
CSTIGGVMNTEAFF
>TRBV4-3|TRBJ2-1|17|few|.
CASSQERGRAIYNEQFF
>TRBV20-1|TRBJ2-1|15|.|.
CSATLAGLTYNEQFF
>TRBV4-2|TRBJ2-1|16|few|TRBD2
CASSQQDGRAGGEQFF
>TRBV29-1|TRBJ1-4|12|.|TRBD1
CSVGDRGEKLFF
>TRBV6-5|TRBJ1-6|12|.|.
CASSYRGSPLHF
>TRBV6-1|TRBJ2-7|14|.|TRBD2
CASRGLARPYEQYF